These 23 T cell receptor beta chains were sequenced from one sample in a study of blood T cells in healthy people across ages. A second about 6 to 12 cycle PCR used barcoded and J-beta primers. TCRdb re-analysed the 5' RACE reads in MiXCR, keeping a single row per CDR3 protein. The sample records 1,500,000 or so distinct CDR3 sequences, under 55% being singletons. The source material was blood. The origin of the receptors is a woman younger than 30 in good health.

The chain is built from TRBV7-2 and TRBJ2-1; D call uncertain. The germline CDR1 and CDR2 sequences are SGHTA and FQGNSA. CDR3 length equals 12 residues. V was shortened by 1 base and J by 10 bases, with 8 bases between the two germline ends. In DNA, the CDR3 is TGTGCCAGCAGCTTAGTTAGTGAAGAGCAGTTCTTC. Amino acids: CASSLVSEEQFF.

This clonotype occurred a few times. The chain is built from TRBV6-2 or TRBV6-3 and TRBJ2-1; possible D gene TRBD2, 6 bases. The germline V and J ends were trimmed by 4 bases and 6 bases, with 13 bases remaining between them. CDR3 length equals 14 residues. Germline CDR1 is MNHEY and CDR2 is SVGEGT. The CDR3 spells CASSFRDFVNEQFF. The CDR3 DNA reads as TGTGCCAGCAGTTTTAGGGACTTTGTCAATGAGCAGTTCTTC.

The rearrangement joins TRBV6-2 or TRBV6-3 to TRBJ1-2; a weak D match, TRBD1 (5 bases). Trimming took off 6 bases at V and 7 bases at J, with 9 bases between the two ends. There are 11 residues in the CDR3. Germline V gene sequence: CDR1 MNHEY, CDR2 SVGEGT. The CDR3 DNA reads as TGTGCCAGCAGCCGGGACCTTGGCTACACCTTC. The encoded protein is CASSRDLGYTF.

This clonotype occurred a few times. DNA of the CDR3: TGTGCCAGCAGTGAAATTGGGACTAGAGGGAATGAGCAGTTCTTC. This codes for CASSEIGTRGNEQFF. The chain joins TRBV6-1 to TRBJ2-1; TRBD2 matches 8 bases. Germline-derived CDR1 and CDR2 are MNHNS and SASEGT. Germline trimming cut 2 bases from V and 7 bases from J; bases unmatched to any gene: 7. The CDR3 is made up of 15 amino acids.

J is TRBJ2-7 and V is TRBV11-2; D tentatively reads TRBD1 or TRBD2 (5 bases each). The CDR3 has 15 amino acids. Trimming removed 4 bases from V and 0 bases from J, with 13 bases in between. CDR1 and CDR2 (germline): SGHAT, FQNNGV. CDR3 DNA sequence: TGTGCCAGCAGCTCGCTCCGGGACGACTCCTACGAGCAGTACTTC. Translation: CASSSLRDDSYEQYF.

The chain links TRBV12-3 or TRBV12-4 to TRBJ2-7; D is undetermined. The ends were cut back, 4 bases at V and 3 bases at J, with 13 bases in the middle. The CDR3 contains 14 residues. The CDR3, as DNA: TGTGCCAGCAGTTCCAGGTTTGTCGTCTACGAGCAGTACTTC. Encoded protein: CASSSRFVVYEQYF.

CDR3 bases: TGTGCCAGCAGCTTACTAGTAACCTACGAGCAGTACTTC. Residues: CASSLLVTYEQYF. This chain connects TRBV11-2 to TRBJ2-7; D remains ambiguous. Between the trimmed V and J ends, which lost 2 bases and 2 bases, there was a span of 7 bases. Germline V lookup: CDR1 SGHAT, CDR2 FQNNGV. The CDR3 is 13 residues long.

The chain couples TRBV3-1 to TRBJ2-2; 10 nucleotides agree with TRBD2. J gave up 1 base and V 4 bases, and 3 bases lay outside the gene matches. The germline gives CDR1 LGHDT, CDR2 YNNKEL (reference sequence). The CDR3 runs to 16 residues. Written as DNA, the CDR3 is TGTGCCAGCAGCCGCCGACTAGCGGGGAACACCGGGGAGCTGTTTTTT. Amino acid sequence: CASSRRLAGNTGELFF.

Only a few counts were recorded for this clonotype. The chain couples TRBV28 to TRBJ2-1; D remains unclear. V lost 8 bases and J lost 4, with 15 bases in between. The V gene's germline CDR1 is MDHEN and CDR2 SYDVKM. This CDR3 is 14 amino acids long. CDR3 sequence (DNA): TGTGCCAGCCGAAGCCCCGGACCTTACAATGAGCAGTTCTTC. Protein: CASRSPGPYNEQFF.

In this sample, this clonotype turned up a few times. V is TRBV10-3 and J is TRBJ2-2; no clear D gene. The V and J ends lost 3 bases and 3 bases respectively, with 8 bases between them. Germline CDR1 is ENHRY and CDR2 is SYGVKD. The CDR3 consists of 14 residues. The CDR3 loop is CAISEVGYTGELFF. The CDR3 nucleotides read TGTGCCATCAGTGAAGTAGGGTACACCGGGGAGCTGTTTTTT.

The chain couples TRBV29-1 to TRBJ2-7; 7 bases align to TRBD1. After removal of 6 bases from V and 1 base from J, the junction contained 6 bases not matched to a gene. Per germline, CDR1 SQVTM and CDR2 ANQGSEA. The CDR3 is 13 amino acids. The CDR3 bases are TGCAGCGTGGGGACAGTCTTATCCTACGAGCAGTACTTC. Translated: CSVGTVLSYEQYF.

This clonotype was detected only once. This rearrangement joins TRBV12-3 or TRBV12-4 to TRBJ2-2, with 7 bases fitting TRBD1. The CDR3 runs 17 residues. V was pared by 1 base and J by 4 bases, with 9 bases of the junction left unmatched. The chain's CDR3 is CASSLERSGGSTGELFF. DNA of the CDR3: TGTGCCAGCAGTTTAGAAAGGTCAGGGGGAAGCACCGGGGAGCTGTTTTTT.

The J gene is TRBJ1-2, the V gene TRBV10-3; D unresolved. CDR3 size: 13 residues. V was clipped by 4 bases and J by 3 bases, with 9 bases between them. Germline CDR1 reads ENHRY; CDR2 reads SYGVKD. The CDR3 nucleotides are TGTGCCATCAGTGGGGTCCGGGACTATGGCTACACCTTC. It encodes CAISGVRDYGYTF.

The chain employs TRBV10-3 and TRBJ1-2; 7 nucleotides align to TRBD1. The ends lost 11 bases at V and 8 bases at J; junction bases unmatched: 14. The CDR3 extends over 13 amino acids. Germline CDR1 ENHRY, CDR2 SYGVKD. CDR3 protein: CAVASTGLAGYTF. CDR3 nucleotide sequence: TGTGCCGTCGCATCGACAGGGCTCGCGGGCTACACCTTC.

This clonotype has a handful of counts. The chain couples TRBV7-2 to TRBJ2-1; 16 bases line up with TRBD2. The J segment lost 8 bases and the V segment lost 3 bases, leaving 7 bases of the junction unmatched. Germline values: CDR1 SGHTA, CDR2 FQGNSA. The CDR3 is 17 residues long. This CDR3 is CASSFPGLAGGPHEQFF. CDR3 nucleotides: TGTGCCAGCAGCTTTCCGGGACTAGCGGGGGGGCCTCATGAGCAGTTCTTC.

V usage is TRBV7-9 and J usage is TRBJ2-1; TRBD2 agrees at 9 bases. The CDR3 runs 15 residues. V trimming: 1 base; J trimming: 9 bases; junction bases outside the gene matches: 7. Per the germline V gene, CDR1 is SEHNR and CDR2 is FQNEAQ (reference sequence). The CDR3 nucleotides read TGTGCCAGCAGCTTAGGGTGGCGGGAGGGAAGTGAGCAGTTCTTC. The encoded protein is CASSLGWREGSEQFF.

The chain uses TRBV29-1 and TRBJ1-2, with TRBD1 as a possible D gene (5 bases). Germline V CDR1 and CDR2: SQVTM, ANQGSEA. The CDR3 totals 13 residues. V was clipped by 3 bases and J by 4 bases, with 12 bases between them. In nucleotides, the CDR3 is TGCAGCGTTGACCAGGGACTGTCCTATGGCTACACCTTC. Encoded protein: CSVDQGLSYGYTF.

This clonotype was seen just once. CDR3 sequence: CATSTDRTPSTDTQYF. The CDR3 DNA reads as TGTGCCACCAGCACGGACCGAACCCCTAGCACAGATACGCAGTATTTT. V gene TRBV15 combines with J gene TRBJ2-3; D is unclear. The germline V gene has CDR1 LNHNV and CDR2 YYDKDF (reference sequence). Trimming pared 4 bases from V and 0 bases from J, leaving 14 bases between. The CDR3 has 16 amino acids.

The chain recombines TRBV27 with TRBJ1-2, with 9 bases matching TRBD1. The junction had 11 bases not matched to a gene; V was cut back by 5 bases and J by 7 bases. The CDR3 covers 15 residues. Germline V gene data show CDR1 as MNHEY and CDR2 as SMNVEV (reference sequence). CDR3 amino acids: CASSIGRDRVLGYTF. The DNA for the CDR3 is TGTGCCAGCAGTATAGGCCGGGACAGGGTTCTTGGCTACACCTTC.

This clonotype occurred a few times. V usage is TRBV7-2 and J usage is TRBJ2-1; possibly TRBD2 for D (5 bases). V was pared by 0 bases and J by 5 bases, with 8 bases between. From germline, CDR1 is SGHTA and CDR2 FQGNSA. The CDR3 spans 14 residues. The CDR3 DNA sequence: TGTGCCAGCAGCTTAGCTCGGGGTGACAATGAGCAGTTCTTC. This codes for CASSLARGDNEQFF. Drawing the rest from reference TRBV7-2 and TRBJ2-1, the complete variable domain is GAGVSQSPSNKVTEKGKDVELRCDPISGHTALYWYRQSLGQGLEFLIYFQGNSAPDKSGLPSDRFSAERTGGSVSTLTIQRTQQEDSAVYLCASSLARGDNEQFFGPGTRLTVL.

This chain uses TRBV27 with TRBJ2-5; D remains unclear. Per the germline V gene, CDR1 is MNHEY and CDR2 is SMNVEV (reference sequence). This CDR3 is built from 12 residues. V lost 4 bases and J 11 bases, leaving 14 bases between the germline ends. The CDR3 region is CASSSLPNEQYF. The CDR3 DNA reads as TGTGCCAGCAGTTCCCTCCCCAATGAGCAGTACTTC.

This chain uses TRBV12-3 or TRBV12-4 with TRBJ2-1, with TRBD2 identical over 10 bases. V gave up 8 bases and J gave up 0 bases; unmatched junction bases: 10. The CDR3 extends over 17 amino acids. CDR3 region: CASSAGGSLSSYNEQFF. Written as DNA, the CDR3 is TGTGCCAGCTCAGCGGGAGGGTCTCTTAGCTCCTACAATGAGCAGTTCTTC.

The gene calls are TRBV30 and TRBJ2-1; D not resolved. Germline assignment: CDR1 GTSNPN and CDR2 SVGIG (reference sequence). V was pared by 1 base and J by 4 bases, with 8 bases between. CDR3 length equals 13 residues. Here the CDR3 DNA reads TGTGCCTGGAGTGGGAGTCTATACAATGAGCAGTTCTTC. Translation: CAWSGSLYNEQFF.